This TCR beta chain stems from a study of T cell responses to AZD1222 COVID-19 vaccine. To note about this clone: What it binds is not known.

Assay used: immunoSEQ multiplex PCR; TCRdb lists only in-frame clones, some missing. Of under 300,000 clones listed, more than 85% are singletons. Trimming left V 5 bases short and J 2 bases short, with 9 bases between. The CDR3 loop spans 13 amino acids. CDR1 is SNHLY and CDR2 is FYNNEI in the germline V gene. Study outcomes and limitations: Mapped onto spike, vaccine-associated CD4 TCRs spanned it and were dominant at 160-218 and 743-854.

The receptor comes from an adult in good health. Sample: peripheral blood, taken on day 0 of AZD1222 vaccination. The chain is built from TRBV2 and TRBJ1-2; no firm D call. The CDR3 DNA reads TGTGCCAGCAGTTTAAAGAGAAACTATGGCTACACCTTC. Translated, it gives CASSLKRNYGYTF.